This TCR beta chain appears in the sequencing data of a study of T cells after yellow fever vaccination. This clonotype has more than one count but fewer than ten. The germline CDR1 and CDR2 sequences are SQVTM and ANQGSEA. V gave up 4 bases and J gave up 1 base, with 8 bases separating them. CDR3 length: 13 amino acids. TCRdb ran MiXCR on the 5' RACE reads and lists one entry per CDR3 protein. The sample includes 450,000 to 650,000 distinct CDR3 sequences, about 13% of them seen just once. The TCR originated in a man in his thirties or forties who received the YFV17D yellow fever vaccine. The sample consisted of PBMCs, taken on the day of the yellow fever booster vaccination. This chain joins TRBV29-1 and TRBJ2-1; a possible D gene is TRBD1 (5 bases). The CDR3 is CSVGYRSYNEQFF. The CDR3, as DNA: TGCAGCGTTGGGTACAGGTCCTACAATGAGCAGTTCTTC.